The 12 T cell receptor beta chains reported below all come from one sample, sequenced in a study of CD8+ T cells in alopecia areata. It was cDNA, reverse transcribed from extracted RNA, that served as the sequencing template. Clones were read by immunoSEQ multiplex PCR, and TCRdb kept only the in-frame ones, dropping some. Of 110,000 to 150,000 clones in the sample, around three fifths are singletons; the top ten hold under 8%. The sample consisted of CD4+ T cells sorted from blood, taken at week 0. Source of these receptors: a human donor with alopecia areata.

This clone came up a few times. The rearrangement links TRBV7-8 to TRBJ2-1, with 8 bases that match TRBD2. After removal of 0 bases from V and 2 bases from J, the junction contained 3 bases not matched to a gene. The CDR3 is 16 amino acids. Per germline, CDR1 SGHVS and CDR2 FQNEAQ. The CDR3: CASSLAPAGAYNEQFF. The CDR3 coding sequence is TGTGCCAGCAGCTTAGCCCCAGCGGGGGCCTACAATGAGCAGTTCTTC.

The chain is built from TRBV9 and TRBJ2-5; D is possibly TRBD1 (6 bases). This CDR3 is 14 amino acids long. The V and J ends lost 3 bases and 5 bases respectively, with 14 bases between them. CDR1 is SGDLS, CDR2 YYNGEE, per germline. The CDR3 protein is CASSEQGSGETQYF. In DNA form, the CDR3 reads TGTGCCAGCAGCGAACAGGGATCTGGGGAGACCCAGTACTTC.

This clone was counted a few times. The chain carries TRBV5-4 and TRBJ2-1; D perhaps matches TRBD2 (5 bases). Trimming took off 6 bases at V and 7 bases at J, with 17 bases between the two ends. Germline V gives CDR1 SGHNT, CDR2 YYREEE (reference sequence). The CDR3 length is 14 residues. The chain's CDR3 is CASTKMGTGNEQFF. The CDR3 DNA reads TGTGCCAGCACCAAAATGGGTACGGGGAATGAGCAGTTCTTC.

This clone was seen more than once but under ten times. Distinct nucleotide sequences in the sample also encode this CDR3. The chain has TRBV6-5 and TRBJ2-3; TRBD1 aligns across 9 bases. CDR1 MNHEY and CDR2 SVGAGI come from the germline V gene. The CDR3 has 15 amino acids. Trimming took 2 bases from V and 3 from J; bases not matched to a gene: 3. For the CDR3, the DNA is TGTGCCAGCAGTTACACGGGACAGGGAACAGATACGCAGTATTTT. Translation gives CASSYTGQGTDTQYF.

The chain links TRBV11-2 to TRBJ2-2; no clear D. The CDR3 runs to 12 residues. V was trimmed by 3 bases and J by 2 bases, leaving 1 base between them. Germline V gene lookup returns CDR1 SGHAT and CDR2 FQNNGV. This chain's CDR3 is CASSFNTGELFF. Here the CDR3 DNA reads TGTGCCAGCAGCTTTAACACCGGGGAGCTGTTTTTT.

This clone has only a few counts. The same CDR3 is also encoded by other DNA sequences in this sample. The V and J genes are TRBV29-1 and TRBJ2-7; TRBD1 might be the D (5 bases). The ends were cut back, 5 bases at V and 0 bases at J, with 8 bases in the middle. Germline V CDR1 and CDR2: SQVTM, ANQGSEA. This CDR3 spans 12 amino acids. CDR3 region: CSVRQSSYEQYF. The CDR3 bases are TGCAGCGTTCGACAGAGCTCCTACGAGCAGTACTTC.

The chain uses TRBV30 and TRBJ1-6; no reliable D call. Looked up from germline, CDR1 is GTSNPN and CDR2 is SVGIG (reference sequence). The CDR3 loop spans 17 amino acids. V lost 0 bases, J lost 3 bases, and 15 bases lay in between. The CDR3 reads CAWSVTGLKIYNSPLHF. CDR3 nucleotide sequence: TGTGCCTGGAGTGTAACGGGCCTAAAGATCTATAATTCACCCCTCCACTTT.

This chain uses TRBV7-2 with TRBJ2-3; TRBD1 matches at 7 bases. Looked up from germline, CDR1 is SGHTA and CDR2 is FQGNSA. The length of the CDR3 is 15 residues. J was trimmed by 4 bases and V by 5 bases; bases with no gene match: 9. The CDR3 DNA reads TGTGCCAGCAGCAGGACAGGTCCTGGAGCAGATACGCAGTATTTT. Translating gives CASSRTGPGADTQYF. The whole variable domain, filled in from reference TRBV7-2 and TRBJ2-3, reads GAGVSQSPSNKVTEKGKDVELRCDPISGHTALYWYRQSLGQGLEFLIYFQGNSAPDKSGLPSDRFSAERTGGSVSTLTIQRTQQEDSAVYLCASSRTGPGADTQYFGPGTRLTVL.

The chain combines TRBV29-1 with TRBJ2-5; D unresolved. Trimming removed 8 bases from V and 5 bases from J, with 15 bases in between. CDR1 is SQVTM and CDR2 is ANQGSEA in the germline V gene. The CDR3 consists of 12 residues. In DNA, the CDR3 is TGCAGCAGTGTGGGATTTGGCGAGACCCAGTACTTC. Translating it yields CSSVGFGETQYF.

This clone appeared a few times. This rearrangement joins TRBV9 to TRBJ2-2, with a weak D call TRBD2 (6 bases). Germline V gives CDR1 SGDLS, CDR2 YYNGEE. The CDR3 runs 15 residues. V was cut by 4 bases and J by 1 base, with 11 bases left in between. CDR3: CASSPGTLNTGELFF. The CDR3 DNA sequence: TGTGCCAGCAGCCCCGGGACTTTGAACACCGGGGAGCTGTTTTTT.

The chain carries TRBV7-8 and TRBJ2-7; 7 bases fit TRBD1. After removal of 8 bases from V and 2 bases from J, the junction contained 12 bases not matched to a gene. Germline CDR1 is SGHVS and CDR2 is FQNEAQ. This CDR3 is 15 amino acids long. DNA for the CDR3: TGTGCCAGCGCTTCTCCGGGACAGAGACCCTACGAGCAGTACTTC. Amino acid sequence: CASASPGQRPYEQYF.

The V and J genes are TRBV29-1 and TRBJ2-3; D unclear. The V gene lost 8 bases and the J gene lost 3 bases, with 6 bases spanning the gap. The CDR3 sequence is 10 residues long. Germline V lookup: CDR1 SQVTM, CDR2 ANQGSEA. CDR3 DNA sequence: TGCAGCTTAGGGACAGATACGCAGTATTTT. This codes for CSLGTDTQYF.